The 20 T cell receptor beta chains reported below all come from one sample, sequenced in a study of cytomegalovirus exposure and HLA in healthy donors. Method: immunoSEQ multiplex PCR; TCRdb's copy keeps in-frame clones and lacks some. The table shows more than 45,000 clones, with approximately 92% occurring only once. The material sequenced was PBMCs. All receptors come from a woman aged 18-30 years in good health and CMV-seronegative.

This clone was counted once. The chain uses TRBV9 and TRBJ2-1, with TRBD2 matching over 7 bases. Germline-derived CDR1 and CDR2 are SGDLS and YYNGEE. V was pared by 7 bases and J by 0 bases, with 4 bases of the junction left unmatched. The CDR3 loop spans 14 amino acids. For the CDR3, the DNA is TGTGCCAGCGCCGGGGGGAGCTCCTACAATGAGCAGTTCTTC. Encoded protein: CASAGGSSYNEQFF.

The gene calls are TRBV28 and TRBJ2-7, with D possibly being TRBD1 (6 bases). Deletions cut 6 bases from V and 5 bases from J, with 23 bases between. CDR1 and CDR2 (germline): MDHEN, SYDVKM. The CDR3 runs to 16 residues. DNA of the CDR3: TGTGCCAGCAGCGAAACAAGGGGCAGGGGAGTCCACGAGCAGTACTTC. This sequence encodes CASSETRGRGVHEQYF. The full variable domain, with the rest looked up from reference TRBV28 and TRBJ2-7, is DVKVTQSSRYLVKRTGEKVFLECVQDMDHENMFWYRQDPGLGLRLIYFSYDVKMKEKGDIPEGYSVSREKKERFSLILESASTNQTSMYLCASSETRGRGVHEQYFGPGTRLTVT.

Here the CDR3 reads CASSLVTSGSRETQYF. CDR3 sequence (DNA): TGTGCCAGCAGCTTGGTTACTAGCGGGAGCCGGGAGACCCAGTACTTC. This rearrangement joins TRBV5-4 to TRBJ2-5; the match to TRBD2 covers 11 bases. CDR1 is SGHNT and CDR2 is YYREEE in the germline V gene (reference sequence). The CDR3 covers 16 residues. V was clipped by 0 bases and J by 5 bases; unmatched bases: 6.

CDR3 region: CAWTRDSSYEQYF. The CDR3 nucleotides are TGTGCCTGGACCCGGGACAGCTCCTACGAGCAGTACTTC. The rearrangement joins TRBV30 to TRBJ2-7; 7 positions agree with TRBD1. CDR3 length equals 13 residues. V was pared by 4 bases and J by 0 bases, with 3 bases of the junction left unmatched. The V gene's germline CDR1 is GTSNPN and CDR2 SVGIG (reference sequence).

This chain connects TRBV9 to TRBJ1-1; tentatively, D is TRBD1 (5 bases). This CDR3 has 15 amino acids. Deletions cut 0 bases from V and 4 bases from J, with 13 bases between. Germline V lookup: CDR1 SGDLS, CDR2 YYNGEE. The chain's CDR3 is CASSVDLLGGTEAFF. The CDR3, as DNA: TGTGCCAGCAGCGTAGATCTTCTCGGGGGCACTGAAGCTTTCTTT.

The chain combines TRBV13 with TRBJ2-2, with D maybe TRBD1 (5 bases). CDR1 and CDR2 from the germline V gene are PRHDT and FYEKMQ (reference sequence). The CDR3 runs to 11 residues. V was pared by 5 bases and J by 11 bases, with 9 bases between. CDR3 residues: CASSQQAELFF. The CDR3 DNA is TGTGCCAGCAGCCAACAGGCCGAGCTGTTTTTT.

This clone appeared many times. For the CDR3, the DNA is TGTGCCAGCAGCGCGGGACAGGAGTATGGCTACACCTTC. This codes for CASSAGQEYGYTF. V is TRBV11-2 and J is TRBJ1-2; 8 nucleotides match TRBD1. Germline trimming cut 5 bases from V and 5 bases from J; bases unmatched to any gene: 4. This CDR3 has 13 residues. CDR1 and CDR2 (germline): SGHAT, FQNNGV.

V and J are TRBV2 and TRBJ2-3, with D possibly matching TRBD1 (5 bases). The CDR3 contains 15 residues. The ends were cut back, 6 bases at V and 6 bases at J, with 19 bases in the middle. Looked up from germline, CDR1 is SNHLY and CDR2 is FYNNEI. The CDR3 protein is CASRVVGRQMDTQYF. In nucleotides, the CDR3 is TGTGCCAGCAGGGTTGTGGGGCGTCAAATGGATACGCAGTATTTT.

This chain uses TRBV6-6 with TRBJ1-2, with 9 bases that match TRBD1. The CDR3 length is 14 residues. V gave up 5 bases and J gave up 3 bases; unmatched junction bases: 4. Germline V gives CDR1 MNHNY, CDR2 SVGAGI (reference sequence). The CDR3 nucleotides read TGTGCCAGCAGTCCGACAGGGGGTGACTATGGCTACACCTTC. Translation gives CASSPTGGDYGYTF.

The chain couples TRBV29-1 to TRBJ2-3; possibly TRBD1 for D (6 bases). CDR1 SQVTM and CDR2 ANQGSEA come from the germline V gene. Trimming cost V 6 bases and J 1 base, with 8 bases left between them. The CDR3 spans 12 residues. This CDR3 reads CSVRTGTDTQYF. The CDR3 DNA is TGCAGCGTAAGGACAGGCACAGATACGCAGTATTTT.

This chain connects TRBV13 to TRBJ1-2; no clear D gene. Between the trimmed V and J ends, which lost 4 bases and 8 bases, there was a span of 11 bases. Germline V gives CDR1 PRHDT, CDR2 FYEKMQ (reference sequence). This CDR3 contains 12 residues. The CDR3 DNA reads TGTGCCAGCAGCTCGATGAGGGAAGGCTACACCTTC. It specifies CASSSMREGYTF.

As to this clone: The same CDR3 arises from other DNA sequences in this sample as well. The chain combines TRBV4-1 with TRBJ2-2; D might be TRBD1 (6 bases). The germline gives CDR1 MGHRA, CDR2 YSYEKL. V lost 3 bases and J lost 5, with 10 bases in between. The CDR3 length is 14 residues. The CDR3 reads CASSHGQGTGELFF. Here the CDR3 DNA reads TGCGCCAGCAGCCATGGGCAGGGGACCGGGGAGCTGTTTTTT.

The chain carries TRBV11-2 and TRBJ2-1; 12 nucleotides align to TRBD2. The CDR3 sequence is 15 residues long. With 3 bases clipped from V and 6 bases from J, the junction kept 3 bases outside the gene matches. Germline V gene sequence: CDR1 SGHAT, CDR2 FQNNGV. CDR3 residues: CASSLTSGSLNEQFF. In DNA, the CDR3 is TGTGCCAGCAGCTTGACTAGCGGGAGTCTCAATGAGCAGTTCTTC.

CDR3 nucleotide sequence: TGTGCCAGCAGCACCCTCGGACAGGTTCAGGAGACCCAGTACTTC. It yields the protein CASSTLGQVQETQYF. This rearrangement joins TRBV9 to TRBJ2-5; 7 bases map to TRBD1. The ends lost 4 bases at V and 5 bases at J; junction bases unmatched: 11. The CDR3 consists of 15 residues. Germline lookup yields CDR1 SGDLS and CDR2 YYNGEE. The complete variable domain, with remaining parts taken from reference TRBV9 and TRBJ2-5, reads DSGVTQTPKHLITATGQRVTLRCSPRSGDLSVYWYQQSLDQGLQFLIQYYNGEERAKGNILERFSAQQFPDLHSELNLSSLELGDSALYFCASSTLGQVQETQYFGPGTRLLVL.

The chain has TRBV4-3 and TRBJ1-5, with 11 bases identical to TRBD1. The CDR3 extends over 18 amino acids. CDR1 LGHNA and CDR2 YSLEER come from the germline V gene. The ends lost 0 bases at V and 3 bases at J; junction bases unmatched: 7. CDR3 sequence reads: CASSQDLGQGASNQPQHF. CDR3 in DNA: TGCGCCAGCAGCCAAGATCTAGGACAGGGGGCTTCCAATCAGCCCCAGCATTTT.

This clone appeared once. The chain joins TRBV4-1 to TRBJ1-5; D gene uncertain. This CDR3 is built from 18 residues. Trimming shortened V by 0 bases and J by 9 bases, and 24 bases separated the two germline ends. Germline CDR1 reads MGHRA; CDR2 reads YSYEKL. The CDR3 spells CASSQDVKGGDRVWPQHF. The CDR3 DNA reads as TGCGCCAGCAGCCAAGATGTGAAAGGAGGCGACCGGGTGTGGCCCCAGCATTTT.

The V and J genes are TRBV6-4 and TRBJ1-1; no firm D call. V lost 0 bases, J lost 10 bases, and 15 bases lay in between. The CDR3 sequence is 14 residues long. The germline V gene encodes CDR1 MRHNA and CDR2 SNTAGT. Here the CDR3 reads CASSDSTEGVGAFF. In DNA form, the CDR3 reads TGTGCCAGCAGTGACTCGACCGAGGGCGTGGGAGCTTTCTTT.

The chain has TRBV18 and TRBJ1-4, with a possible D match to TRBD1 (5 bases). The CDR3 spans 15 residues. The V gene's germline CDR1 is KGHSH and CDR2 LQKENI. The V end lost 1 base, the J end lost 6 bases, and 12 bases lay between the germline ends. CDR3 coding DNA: TGTGCCAGCTCACCACAGCAGGGAAGGGATGAAAAACTGTTTTTT. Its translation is CASSPQQGRDEKLFF.

The CDR3 DNA reads TGTGCCAGCAGCGTCGACAGCGACTTCTATGGCTACACCTTC. Amino acids: CASSVDSDFYGYTF. The chain is built from TRBV9 and TRBJ1-2, with D perhaps matching TRBD1 (5 bases). The CDR3 consists of 14 residues. The V and J ends lost 2 bases and 4 bases respectively, with 12 bases between them. Germline V gene sequence: CDR1 SGDLS, CDR2 YYNGEE. The full variable domain, completed using reference TRBV9 and TRBJ1-2, is DSGVTQTPKHLITATGQRVTLRCSPRSGDLSVYWYQQSLDQGLQFLIQYYNGEERAKGNILERFSAQQFPDLHSELNLSSLELGDSALYFCASSVDSDFYGYTFGSGTRLTVV.

In DNA, the CDR3 is TGCGCCAGCAGCCACACCCTGGGGGCGACTGAAGCTTTCTTT. Translation: CASSHTLGATEAFF. The chain has TRBV4-1 and TRBJ1-1, with a possible D match to TRBD1 (6 bases). The length of the CDR3 is 14 residues. Looked up from germline, CDR1 is MGHRA and CDR2 is YSYEKL. Between the trimmed V and J ends, which lost 3 bases and 5 bases, there was a span of 13 bases.